This is a list of T cell receptor beta chains from one sample in a study of glioma-infiltrating T cells. TCRdb reanalysed the multiplex PCR reads using MiXCR and keeps one entry per CDR3 protein. The data contain about 130,000 distinct CDR3 sequences, around 25% of them singletons. The material sequenced was glioma tissue, nonneoplastic brain tissue, or PBMCs (not recorded which). All receptors derive from a human donor with low-grade glioma or glioblastoma, undergoing nonglioma brain surgery, or in good health (not recorded which). Both conserved end residues are part of each CDR3. The order of the fields is J gene, D gene, V gene, clone size, CDR3 DNA, CDR3 protein. D genes are given only for firm matches. Expanded clones are given a class, and other clones once, few, many or no size at all.

TRBJ2-5,.,TRBV14,.,TGTGCCAGCAGTACCCTGGGTGAGACCCAGTACTTC,CASSTLGETQYF
TRBJ1-1,.,TRBV20-1,medium-sized,TGCAGTGCTAGGGACACGGCCTTTGAAGCTTTCTTT,CSARDTAFEAFF
TRBJ2-5,.,TRBV24-1,.,TGTGCCACCGGACAGCAAGAGACCCAGTACTTC,CATGQQETQYF
TRBJ1-1,.,TRBV20-1,few,TGCAGTGCTCCCAGGTTCTCGAACACTGAAGCTTTCTTT,CSAPRFSNTEAFF
TRBJ1-3,.,TRBV7-6,few,TGTGCCAGCAGCTTACAGGGCGTTGTGGCTGGAAACACCATATATTTT,CASSLQGVVAGNTIYF
TRBJ2-1,.,TRBV5-1,few,TGCGCCAGCAGCTTGGGGGCCGTTAATGAGCAGTTCTTC,CASSLGAVNEQFF
TRBJ2-1,TRBD1,TRBV6-1,.,TGTGCCAGCACCCCGACAGGGGCCTACAATGAGCAGCTCTTC,CASTPTGAYNEQLF
TRBJ2-2,TRBD2,TRBV7-6,.,TGTGCCAGCACCCCTCGGGGGGTCACCGGGGAGCTGTTTTTT,CASTPRGVTGELFF
TRBJ1-1,.,TRBV7-6,.,TGTGCCAGCAGCTTAGGTGACTATACTGAAGCTTCCTTT,CASSLGDYTEASF
TRBJ1-3,.,TRBV7-3,.,TGTGCCAGCAGCTTAGACCTGCGCACCATATATTTT,CASSLDLRTIYF
TRBJ1-1,.,TRBV27,many,TGTGCCAGCAGTTTATCGGGGGGCTCGAACACTGAAGCTTTCTTT,CASSLSGGSNTEAFF
TRBJ1-1,.,TRBV7-2,.,TGTGCCAGCAGCTTAAGAGGGCGGGGAGAGGCTGAAGCTTTCTTT,CASSLRGRGEAEAFF
TRBJ2-3,.,TRBV3-1,.,TGTGCCAGCAGCCGTCCCCGGGCCTCCACAGATACGCAGTATTTT,CASSRPRASTDTQYF
TRBJ2-5,TRBD2,TRBV6-1,many,TGTGCCAGCAGTTGGGTCCCCACCGGGACTAGTCCTGAAGAGACCCAGTACTTC,CASSWVPTGTSPEETQYF
TRBJ2-1,.,TRBV7-9,.,TGTGCCAGCAGCTTGCCAAGGGGGTTCTACAATGAGCAGTTCTTC,CASSLPRGFYNEQFF
TRBJ1-5,.,TRBV29-1,.,TGCAGCGTCGCAACGGGTGGCAATCAGCCCCAGCATTTT,CSVATGGNQPQHF
TRBJ2-2,TRBD1,TRBV20-1,.,TGCAGTGCTAGAGACCTCGACAGGGGGCAGAACGGGGAGCTGTTTTTT,CSARDLDRGQNGELFF
TRBJ1-2,.,TRBV20-1,.,TGCAGCGATGACAAAGACTATGGCTACACCTTC,CSDDKDYGYTF
TRBJ2-3,TRBD2,TRBV4-1,.,TGCGCCAGCAGCCAAGTGGGACTAGCGGGGGGGGTTTCCACAGATACGCAGTATTTT,CASSQVGLAGGVSTDTQYF
TRBJ2-1,.,TRBV7-9,.,TGTGCCAGCAGCTTAGGCGCCGGGGGAAACAATGAGCAGTTCTTC,CASSLGAGGNNEQFF
TRBJ1-1,TRBD1,TRBV7-2,few,TGTGCCAGCAGCCCCGACAGGGGGGCGGCAAGAACTGAAGCTTTCTTT,CASSPDRGAARTEAFF
TRBJ1-5,.,TRBV7-8,few,TGTGCCAGCAGCCCACGGCCAGAGAGGAGCAATCAGCCCCAGCATTTT,CASSPRPERSNQPQHF
TRBJ2-3,TRBD2,TRBV20-1,.,TGCAGTGCCGGGACTACCGTCCCCAGCACAAATACGCAGTATTTT,CSAGTTVPSTNTQYF
TRBJ1-4,.,TRBV19,.,TGTGCCAGTAAGGGATCCCAGGGAGGCCGCGGTGCAACTAATGAAAAACTGTTTTTT,CASKGSQGGRGATNEKLFF
TRBJ2-5,.,TRBV2,.,TGTGCGGGCAGGGGGGGCTCCGAGACCCAGTACTTC,CAGRGGSETQYF
TRBJ2-3,TRBD2,TRBV7-2,many,TGTGCCAGCACCTGGGGCGGGGGGCCCTCCACGGATACGCAGTATTTT,CASTWGGGPSTDTQYF
TRBJ2-3,TRBD2,TRBV7-9,many,TGTGCCAGCAGCATAGGAGCTGGCGGGGGGGCCGAAGATACGCAGTATTTT,CASSIGAGGGAEDTQYF
TRBJ2-3,.,TRBV29-1,.,TGCAGCGTTGGGGGGGGGGCGACCACAGATACGCAGTATTTT,CSVGGGATTDTQYF
TRBJ1-5,.,TRBV20-1,.,TGCAGTGGAATGCCTGGGGGGATCAATCAGCCCCAGCATTTT,CSGMPGGINQPQHF
TRBJ1-2,.,TRBV20-1,.,TGCAGTGCTAGAGAGAACCACAGGGTAGACGATGGCTACACCTTC,CSARENHRVDDGYTF
TRBJ1-1,TRBD1,TRBV6-1,many,TGTGCCAGCAGACCCGGACAGGGCAACACTGAAGCTTTCTTT,CASRPGQGNTEAFF
TRBJ2-3,.,TRBV7-2,many,TGTGCCAGCAGCTTAGATTGGGGTACGCAGTATTTT,CASSLDWGTQYF
TRBJ2-3,TRBD1,TRBV7-9,.,TGTGCCAGCAGCTCCCGGACAGGGGGCGCGCTCACAGATACGCAGTATTTT,CASSSRTGGALTDTQYF
TRBJ2-1,.,TRBV24-1,.,TGTGCCACCAGTGACAGACAGCCTTACAATGAGCAGTTCTTC,CATSDRQPYNEQFF
TRBJ1-5,.,TRBV6-1,many,TGTGCCAGCAGTCCGACCTCGGCGGGGAATCAGCCCCAGCATTTT,CASSPTSAGNQPQHF
TRBJ2-1,TRBD1,TRBV3-1,few,TGTGCCAGCAGCCAGGACGGGACAGGGCATTACAATGAGCAGTTCTTC,CASSQDGTGHYNEQFF
TRBJ2-5,TRBD2,TRBV7-2,few,TGTGCCAGCAGCCCGGATCCGGGACTAGCTTCGGAGACCCAGTACTTC,CASSPDPGLASETQYF
TRBJ2-1,.,TRBV12-3/TRBV12-4,.,TGTGCCAGCAGTTGGGGCTGGAATGAGCAGTTCTTC,CASSWGWNEQFF
TRBJ2-1,.,TRBV28,many,TGTGCCAGCAGGAAGTCCGTTGCTGAGCAGTTCTTC,CASRKSVAEQFF
TRBJ1-2,.,TRBV6-6,few,TGTGCCAGCAGTTACGCGATCCAGGAGGGCTACACCTTC,CASSYAIQEGYTF
TRBJ2-3,.,TRBV19,.,TGTGCCAGTAGTACCTCTAGGCGTTCCAGCACAGATACGCAGTATTTT,CASSTSRRSSTDTQYF
TRBJ2-1,TRBD1,TRBV7-2,many,TGTGCCAGCAGCTCCGGGACAGGGGCCAATGAGCAGTTCTTC,CASSSGTGANEQFF
TRBJ2-1,.,TRBV7-6,many,TGTGCCAGCAGCTTAGCGGGAATGTCTGAGCAGTTCTTC,CASSLAGMSEQFF
TRBJ2-1,.,TRBV28,many,TGTGCCAGCAGTCCATTAACAGGGAGCTCCTACAATGAGCAGTTCTTC,CASSPLTGSSYNEQFF
TRBJ2-5,TRBD1,TRBV19,.,TGTGCCAGTAGTAGGCAGGGGGAACGGGAGACCCAGTACTTC,CASSRQGERETQYF